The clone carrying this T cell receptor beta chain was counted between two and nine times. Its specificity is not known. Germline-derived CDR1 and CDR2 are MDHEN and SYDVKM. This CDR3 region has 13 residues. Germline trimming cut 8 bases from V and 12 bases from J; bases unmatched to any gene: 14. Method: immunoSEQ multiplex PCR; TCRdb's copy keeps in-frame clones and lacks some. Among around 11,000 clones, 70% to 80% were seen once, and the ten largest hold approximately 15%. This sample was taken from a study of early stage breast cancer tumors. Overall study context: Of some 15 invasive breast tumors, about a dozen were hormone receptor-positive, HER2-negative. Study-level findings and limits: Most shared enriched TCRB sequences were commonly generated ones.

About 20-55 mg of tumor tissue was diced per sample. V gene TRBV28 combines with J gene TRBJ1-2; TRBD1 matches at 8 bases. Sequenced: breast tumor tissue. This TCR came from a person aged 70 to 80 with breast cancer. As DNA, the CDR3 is TGTGCCAGCCTACCGGGACAGGATCTCCCTCACACCTTC. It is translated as CASLPGQDLPHTF.